The TCR beta chain under discussion was sequenced for a study of blood T cells in healthy people across ages. There are a few counts of this clonotype. What it binds is unknown. This CDR3 is built from 13 residues. V lost 8 bases to trimming and J lost 0 bases, with 10 bases between them. Germline V gene data show CDR1 as SGHTA and CDR2 as FQGNSA. Sample-barcoded 5' priming and a J-beta primer mix drove a second PCR of roughly 6 to 12 cycles. Each of the cDNA molecules was tagged by a template-switch adaptor with 12 random nucleotides. There were at least 2.5 million CDR3-containing paired-end reads obtained from each sample. TCRdb itself ran the 5' RACE reads through MiXCR, one entry per CDR3 protein. The data show about 1.7 million distinct CDR3 sequences, roughly 27% seen once. Whole-study results and caveats: Both naive CD4+ cell counts and diversity were greater in long-lived donors than in aged donors. Naive and antigen-experienced cells were not separated, limiting conclusive comparison.

Sequencing was carried out using blood. The chain combines TRBV7-2 with TRBJ1-1; D uncertain. The receptor comes from a woman in her thirties in good health. DNA of the CDR3: TGTGCCAGCCAGACCCGGATGAACACTGAAGCTTTCTTT. Amino acid sequence: CASQTRMNTEAFF.